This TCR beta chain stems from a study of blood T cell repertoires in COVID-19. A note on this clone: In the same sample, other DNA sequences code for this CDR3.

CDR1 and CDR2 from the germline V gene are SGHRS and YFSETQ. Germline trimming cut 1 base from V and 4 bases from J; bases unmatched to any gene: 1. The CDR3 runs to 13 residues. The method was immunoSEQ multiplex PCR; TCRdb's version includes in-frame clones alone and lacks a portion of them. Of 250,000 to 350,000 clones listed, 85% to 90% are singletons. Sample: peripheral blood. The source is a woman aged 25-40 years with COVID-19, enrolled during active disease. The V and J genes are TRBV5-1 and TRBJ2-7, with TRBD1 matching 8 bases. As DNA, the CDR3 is TGCGCCAGCAGCTTGACAGGGGGATACGAGCAGTACTTC. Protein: CASSLTGGYEQYF.